This T cell receptor (beta chain) was sequenced for a study of regulatory dendritic cells for organ transplantation. Study-level findings and limits: Naive T cells showed high diversity, memory cells less, memory CD8+ least.

In regard to this clone: What it binds is unknown.

Assay: immunoSEQ multiplex PCR; the TCRdb copy retains only in-frame clones and omits some. The sample shows around 19,000 clones, roughly 69% of them seen only once. Trimming at V came to 10 bases and at J to 4 bases, leaving 6 bases not matched to a gene. The CDR3 has 14 amino acids. CDR1 and CDR2 (germline): KGHSH, LQKENI. The receptor's source is a human donor in good health. The chain links TRBV18 to TRBJ1-4; 10 bases map to TRBD1. The source material was memory CD4+ T cells from blood. Specified subset: CD45RO+ memory T cells. CDR3 nucleotide sequence: TGTGCCACGGACAGGGGGAGTCTTAATGAAAAACTGTTTTTT. Its protein is CATDRGSLNEKLFF. The whole variable domain, remainder taken from reference TRBV18 and TRBJ1-4, is NAGVMQNPRHLVRRRGQEARLRCSPMKGHSHVYWYRQLPEEGLKFMVYLQKENIIDESGMPKERFSAEFPKEGPSILRIQQVVRGDSAAYFCATDRGSLNEKLFFGSGTQLSVL.